This T cell receptor beta chain was captured by sequencing in a study of PD-L1 blockade in urothelial cancer. This clone appeared once. Stated time point: peripheral blood 6 weeks after treatment start. Spiked synthetic TCR analogs estimated absolute template abundance per PCR. Clones were sequenced by immunoSEQ multiplex PCR, and TCRdb holds only the in-frame ones, with some missing. The table includes some 50,000 clones, about 85% detected once. V gave up 3 bases and J gave up 7 bases; unmatched junction bases: 6. The germline V gene encodes CDR1 MNHNS and CDR2 SASEGT. The CDR3 loop spans 14 amino acids.

Material: PBMCs, obtained around atezolizumab (anti-PD-L1) treatment. The receptor comes from a man aged 50 to 59 with urothelial cancer. This rearrangement joins TRBV6-1 to TRBJ2-1; 7 bases line up with TRBD2. The CDR3 sequence: CASSESGGYNEQFF. The CDR3 nucleotides read TGTGCCAGCAGTGAGTCGGGGGGTTATAATGAGCAGTTCTTC.